Listed below are T cell receptor beta chains from one sample, sequenced in a study of blood T cell repertoires in COVID-19. Some clones are missing from TCRdb's copy, which holds only in-frame ones; the method was immunoSEQ multiplex PCR. This table holds roughly 300,000 clones, about four fifths found once. The material sequenced was peripheral blood. The receptors come from a woman in her forties or fifties who had recovered from COVID-19. The CDR3 runs from the conserved cysteine through the conserved F or W. A D gene is named only where the DNA matches it firmly. Clone size is stated in some rows and not others, as once, few, many or a class when expanded.

clone size	D gene	J gene	V gene	CDR3 protein	CDR3 DNA
.	.	TRBJ1-6	TRBV4-1	CASSARSVESNSPLHF	TGCGCCAGCAGCGCGCGGTCGGTAGAGTCTAATTCACCCCTCCACTTT
.	.	TRBJ1-5	TRBV7-8	CASSLRGINQPQHF	TGTGCCAGCAGCTTACGGGGGATCAATCAGCCCCAGCATTTT
.	.	TRBJ2-7	TRBV9	CASSGTDSYEQYF	TGTGCCAGCAGCGGGACAGACTCCTACGAGCAGTACTTC
once	TRBD1	TRBJ1-1	TRBV6-6	CASSTSRGDREEAFF	TGTGCCAGCAGTACCAGCCGCGGGGACAGGGAGGAAGCTTTCTTT
.	.	TRBJ2-7	TRBV4-3	CASSQENPLLGEQYF	TGCGCCAGCAGCCAAGAGAACCCCCTCCTCGGCGAGCAGTACTTC
once	.	TRBJ2-5	TRBV5-4	CASSLAGGPLGAQYF	TGTGCCAGCAGCTTGGCCGGGGGGCCCCTCGGGGCCCAGTACTTC
many	.	TRBJ1-1	TRBV7-9	CASSSLMNTEAFF	TGTGCCAGCAGCTCACTGATGAACACTGAAGCTTTCTTT
.	.	TRBJ1-3	TRBV10-3	CAIKVQSHTIYF	TGTGCCATCAAGGTACAGAGTCACACCATATATTTT
.	TRBD2	TRBJ2-2	TRBV5-5	CASSLRLAGGTGELFF	TGTGCCAGCAGCCTTCGACTAGCGGGGGGGACCGGGGAGCTGTTTTTT
.	.	TRBJ1-6	TRBV2	CASTADRGDSPLHF	TGTGCCAGCACTGCGGACAGAGGTGATTCACCCCTCCACTTT
.	.	TRBJ2-2	TRBV28	CASGSNTGELFF	TGTGCAAGCGGCAGTAACACCGGGGAGCTGTTTTTT
.	TRBD1	TRBJ1-2	TRBV7-9	CASSPTTGLHVNYGYTF	TGTGCCAGCAGCCCTACGACAGGGCTGCACGTTAACTATGGCTACACCTTC
many	.	TRBJ2-3	TRBV6-2/TRBV6-3	CASSPIPNGILYF	TGTGCCAGCAGTCCAATTCCCAACGGGATTTTGTATTTT
.	TRBD1	TRBJ1-1	TRBV6-5	CASSYRWTGIAFF	TGTGCCAGCAGTTACCGTTGGACAGGGATAGCTTTCTTT
few	.	TRBJ1-2	TRBV27	CASSFRGSGYTF	TGTGCCAGCAGTTTTAGGGGCTCTGGCTACACCTTC
.	TRBD2	TRBJ2-3	TRBV5-1	CASSQGLGLAGSTDTQYF	TGCGCCAGCAGCCAAGGCTTGGGACTAGCGGGAAGCACAGATACGCAGTATTTT
.	TRBD1	TRBJ2-3	TRBV19	CASRTGTGTADTQYF	TGTGCCAGTAGGACCGGGACAGGGACGGCAGATACGCAGTATTTT
many	.	TRBJ1-5	TRBV28	CASSFGGRLGQPQHF	TGTGCCAGCAGTTTCGGGGGGCGCCTAGGTCAGCCCCAGCATTTT
.	.	TRBJ2-7	TRBV28	CASKGDSPYEQYF	TGTGCCAGTAAGGGGGATTCCCCCTACGAGCAGTACTTC
.	.	TRBJ1-3	TRBV4-1	CASSQFLDNSGNTIYF	TGCGCCAGCAGCCAATTTCTGGACAACTCTGGAAACACCATATATTTT
.	TRBD1	TRBJ2-7	TRBV28	CASRKRSGTGGEQYF	TGTGCCAGCAGAAAACGATCCGGGACAGGGGGTGAGCAGTACTTC
.	.	TRBJ1-2	TRBV7-9	CASSLARGDYGYTF	TGTGCCAGCAGCTTAGCGCGGGGGGACTATGGCTACACCTTC
.	TRBD2	TRBJ2-3	TRBV4-2	CASSSDRGTSASTDTQYF	TGTGCCAGCAGCTCCGACAGAGGGACTAGCGCAAGCACAGATACGCAGTATTTT
.	.	TRBJ2-7	TRBV7-3	CASSSRTSSYEQYF	TGTGCCAGCAGCTCACGGACAAGCTCCTACGAGCAGTACTTC
.	.	TRBJ1-1	TRBV11-2	CASSFLRNTEAFF	TGTGCCAGCAGCTTTCTCCGTAACACTGAAGCTTTCTTT
.	TRBD1	TRBJ1-5	TRBV28	CASSRGQEPQHF	TGTGCCAGCAGCAGGGGGCAGGAGCCCCAGCATTTT
once	TRBD2	TRBJ2-7	TRBV28	CASSSPAGGPSYEQYF	TGTGCCAGCAGTTCCCCAGCGGGAGGGCCTTCCTACGAGCAGTACTTC
.	.	TRBJ2-1	TRBV7-2	CASSLMVSSYNEQFF	TGTGCCAGCAGCTTAATGGTGAGCTCCTACAATGAGCAGTTCTTC
.	.	TRBJ2-5	TRBV20-1	CSANRQETQYF	TGCAGTGCTAACAGACAAGAGACCCAGTACTTC
.	TRBD2	TRBJ2-7	TRBV7-8	CASSLGAGTSYSYEQYF	TGTGCCAGCAGCTTAGGGGCCGGGACTAGCTATTCCTACGAGCAGTACTTC
.	.	TRBJ2-1	TRBV3-1/TRBV3-2	CASSQVEEGAFF	TGTGCCAGCAGCCAAGTTGAGGAGGGGGCGTTCTTC
once	TRBD2	TRBJ2-3	TRBV7-2	CASSPYGGAGTDTQYF	TGTGCCAGCAGCCCATACGGGGGGGCGGGGACAGATACGCAGTATTTT
.	.	TRBJ2-5	TRBV18	CASSFSEDPSTQTQYF	TGTGCCAGCTCATTTAGCGAGGACCCGTCGACCCAGACCCAGTACTTC
.	.	TRBJ1-2	TRBV24-1	CATSDSSNYGYTF	TGTGCCACCAGTGATTCGTCTAACTATGGCTACACCTTC
once	TRBD2	TRBJ2-7	TRBV4-3	CASSRLAGVYEQYF	TGCGCCAGCAGCCGACTAGCGGGGGTCTACGAGCAGTACTTC
once	TRBD2	TRBJ2-2	TRBV5-4	CASWEGSNTGELFF	TGTGCCAGCTGGGAGGGCTCAAACACCGGGGAGCTGTTTTTT
.	.	TRBJ2-2	TRBV14	CASSQDRYTGELFF	TGTGCCAGCAGCCAAGATCGGTACACCGGGGAGCTGTTTTTT
few	.	TRBJ1-1	TRBV7-2	CASSLVSRLNTEAFF	TGTGCCAGCAGCTTAGTATCCCGGTTGAACACTGAAGCTTTCTTT
.	TRBD1	TRBJ2-7	TRBV7-2	CASSYPVGQGRDEQYF	TGTGCCAGCAGCTACCCTGTGGGACAGGGGCGCGACGAGCAGTACTTC
.	TRBD2	TRBJ2-1	TRBV6-5	CASRVIAGADEQFF	TGTGCCAGCAGAGTCATAGCGGGAGCCGATGAGCAGTTCTTC